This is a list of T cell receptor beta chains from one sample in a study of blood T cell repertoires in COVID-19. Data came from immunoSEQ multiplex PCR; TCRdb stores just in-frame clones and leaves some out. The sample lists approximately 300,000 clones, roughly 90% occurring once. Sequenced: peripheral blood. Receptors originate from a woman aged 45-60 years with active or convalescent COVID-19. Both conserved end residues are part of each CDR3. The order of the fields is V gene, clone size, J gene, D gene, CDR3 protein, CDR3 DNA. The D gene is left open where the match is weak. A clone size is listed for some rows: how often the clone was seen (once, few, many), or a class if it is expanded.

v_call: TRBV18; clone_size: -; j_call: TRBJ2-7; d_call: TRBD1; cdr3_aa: CASSPRTGLYEQYF; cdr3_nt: TGTGCCAGCTCACCACGGACAGGACTTTACGAGCAGTACTTC
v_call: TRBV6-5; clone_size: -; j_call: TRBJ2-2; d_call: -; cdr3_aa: CASSYQGVPGELFF; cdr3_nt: TGTGCCAGCAGTTACCAAGGGGTTCCCGGGGAGCTGTTTTTT
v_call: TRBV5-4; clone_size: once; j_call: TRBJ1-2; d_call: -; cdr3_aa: CASSLVGRVIGGYTF; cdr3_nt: TGTGCCAGCAGCTTGGTCGGCAGGGTCATAGGAGGCTACACCTTC
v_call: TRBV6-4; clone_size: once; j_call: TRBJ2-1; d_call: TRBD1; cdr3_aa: CASSDSGRGSSYNEQFF; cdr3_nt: TGTGCCAGCAGTGACTCAGGCAGGGGGAGCTCCTACAATGAGCAGTTCTTC
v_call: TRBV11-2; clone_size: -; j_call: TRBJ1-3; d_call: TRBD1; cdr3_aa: CASSPRQGVPLSGNTIYF; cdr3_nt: TGTGCCAGCAGCCCCCGACAGGGGGTCCCCCTCTCTGGAAACACCATATATTTT
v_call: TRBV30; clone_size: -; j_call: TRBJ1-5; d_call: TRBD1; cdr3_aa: CAWDRGRDQPQHF; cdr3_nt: TGTGCCTGGGACAGGGGGCGAGATCAGCCCCAGCATTTT
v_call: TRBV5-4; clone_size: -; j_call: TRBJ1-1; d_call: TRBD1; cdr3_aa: CASSPKTGTMMNTEAFF; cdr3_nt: TGTGCCAGCAGCCCGAAGACAGGGACGATGATGAACACTGAAGCTTTCTTT
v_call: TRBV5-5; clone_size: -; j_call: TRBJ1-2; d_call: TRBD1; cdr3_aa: CASSPSTGVLYGYTF; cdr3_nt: TGTGCCAGCAGCCCCTCGACAGGGGTTCTCTATGGCTACACCTTC
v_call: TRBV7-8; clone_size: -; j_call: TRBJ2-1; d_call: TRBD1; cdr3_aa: CASRLDRYNEQFF; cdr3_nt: TGTGCCAGCAGACTGGACAGGTACAATGAGCAGTTCTTC
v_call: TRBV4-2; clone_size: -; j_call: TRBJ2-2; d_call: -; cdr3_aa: CASSPIGGRDYTGELFF; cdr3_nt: TGTGCCAGCAGCCCTATAGGAGGGCGGGATTACACCGGGGAGCTGTTTTTT
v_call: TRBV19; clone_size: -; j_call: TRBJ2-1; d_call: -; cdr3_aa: CASSETRGSYNEQFF; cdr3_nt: TGTGCCAGTAGTGAGACTAGGGGCTCCTACAATGAGCAGTTCTTC
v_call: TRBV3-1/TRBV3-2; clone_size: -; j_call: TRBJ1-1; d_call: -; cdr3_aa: CASSQGTVSSEAFF; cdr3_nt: TGTGCCAGCAGCCAGGGCACCGTATCGAGTGAAGCTTTCTTT
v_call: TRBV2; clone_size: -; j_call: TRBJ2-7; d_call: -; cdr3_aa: CASSEAEGYEQYF; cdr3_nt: TGTGCCAGCAGTGAAGCTGAGGGCTACGAGCAGTACTTC
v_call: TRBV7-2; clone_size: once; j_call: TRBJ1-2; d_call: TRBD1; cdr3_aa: CASSHDRGPVYGYTF; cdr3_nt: TGTGCCAGCAGCCATGACAGGGGCCCGGTCTATGGCTACACCTTC
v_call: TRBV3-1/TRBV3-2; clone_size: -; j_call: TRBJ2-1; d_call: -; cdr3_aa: CASSQTRSNEQFF; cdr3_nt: TGTGCCAGCAGCCAGACTAGAAGCAATGAGCAGTTCTTC
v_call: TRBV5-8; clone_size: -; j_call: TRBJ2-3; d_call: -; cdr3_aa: CASSIYGFNTDTQYF; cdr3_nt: TGTGCCAGCAGCATTTACGGGTTTAACACAGATACGCAGTATTTT
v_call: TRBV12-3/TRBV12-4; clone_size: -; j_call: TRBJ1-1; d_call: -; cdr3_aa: CASRHQGDEAFF; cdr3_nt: TGTGCCAGCAGACACCAGGGTGATGAAGCTTTCTTT
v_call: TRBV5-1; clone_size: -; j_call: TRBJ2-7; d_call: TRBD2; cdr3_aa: CASSSIAGFYEQYF; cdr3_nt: TGCGCCAGCAGCTCTATAGCGGGATTTTACGAGCAGTACTTC
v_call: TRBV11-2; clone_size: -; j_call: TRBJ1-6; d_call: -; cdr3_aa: CASSSQQGMNSPLHF; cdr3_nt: TGTGCCAGCAGCTCTCAACAGGGTATGAATTCACCCCTCCACTTT
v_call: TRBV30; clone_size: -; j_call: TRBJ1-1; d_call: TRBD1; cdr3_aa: CAWSLFRTGGTEAFF; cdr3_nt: TGTGCCTGGAGTCTATTCAGGACAGGGGGCACTGAAGCTTTCTTT
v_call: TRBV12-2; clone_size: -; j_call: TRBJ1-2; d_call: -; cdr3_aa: CASRLHRVNYGYTF; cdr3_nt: TGTGCAAGTCGCTTACACAGGGTTAACTATGGCTACACCTTC
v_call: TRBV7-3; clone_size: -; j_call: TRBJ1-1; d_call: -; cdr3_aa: CASSPDKGTFTEAFF; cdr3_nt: TGTGCCAGCAGCCCGGACAAGGGGACATTCACTGAAGCTTTCTTT
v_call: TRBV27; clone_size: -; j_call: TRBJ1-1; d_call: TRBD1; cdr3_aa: CASSFRAGGLNTEAFF; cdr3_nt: TGTGCCAGCAGTTTCCGTGCAGGGGGCTTGAACACTGAAGCTTTCTTT
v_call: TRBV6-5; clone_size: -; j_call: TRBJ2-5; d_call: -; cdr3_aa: CASSSGTPETQYF; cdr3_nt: TGTGCCAGCAGTTCCGGGACTCCAGAGACCCAGTACTTC
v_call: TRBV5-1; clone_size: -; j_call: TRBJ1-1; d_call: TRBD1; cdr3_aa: CASSLPRQGDTEAFF; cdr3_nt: TGCGCCAGCAGCTTGCCACGACAGGGGGACACTGAAGCTTTCTTT
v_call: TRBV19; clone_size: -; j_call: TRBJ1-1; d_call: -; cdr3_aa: CASSIGDRREGQNLNTEAFF; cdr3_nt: TGTGCCAGTAGTATAGGCGATAGGAGAGAAGGACAGAACTTGAACACTGAAGCTTTCTTT
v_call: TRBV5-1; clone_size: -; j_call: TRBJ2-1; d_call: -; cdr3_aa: CASSLVVGTGEQFF; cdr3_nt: TGCGCCAGCAGCTTGGTTGTGGGAACGGGAGAGCAGTTCTTC
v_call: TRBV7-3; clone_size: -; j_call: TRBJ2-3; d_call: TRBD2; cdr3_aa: CASSLTGLAGGPTDTQYF; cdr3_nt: TGTGCCAGCAGCTTAACGGGACTAGCGGGAGGTCCAACAGATACGCAGTATTTT
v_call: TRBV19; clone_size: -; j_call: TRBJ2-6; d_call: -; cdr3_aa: CASNARSSGANVLTF; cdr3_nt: TGTGCCAGTAATGCCCGCAGCTCTGGGGCCAACGTCCTGACTTTC
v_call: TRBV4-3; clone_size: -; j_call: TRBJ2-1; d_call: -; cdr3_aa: CASSQVASNEQFF; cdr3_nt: TGCGCCAGCAGCCAAGTAGCTAGCAATGAGCAGTTCTTC
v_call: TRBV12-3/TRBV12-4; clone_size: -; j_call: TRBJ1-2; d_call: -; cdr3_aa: CASSLPGYGYTF; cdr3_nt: TGTGCCAGCAGTTTACCAGGGTATGGCTACACCTTC
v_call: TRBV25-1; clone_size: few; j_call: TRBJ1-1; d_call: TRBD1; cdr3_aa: CASSGRTGSTEAFF; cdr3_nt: TGTGCCAGCAGTGGCAGGACAGGGAGCACTGAAGCTTTCTTT
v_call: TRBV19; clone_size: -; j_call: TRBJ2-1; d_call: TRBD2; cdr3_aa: CASSMSIGRALPSYNEQFF; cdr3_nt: TGTGCCAGTAGTATGTCGATCGGGAGGGCCCTCCCTTCCTACAATGAGCAGTTCTTC
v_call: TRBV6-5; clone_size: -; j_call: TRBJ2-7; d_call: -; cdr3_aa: CASSWRGAGEQYF; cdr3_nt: TGTGCCAGCAGTTGGCGCGGGGCGGGGGAGCAGTACTTC
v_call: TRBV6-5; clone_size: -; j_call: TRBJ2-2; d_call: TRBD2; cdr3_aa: CASSFPSGGLGRLFF; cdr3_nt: TGTGCCAGCAGTTTCCCTAGCGGGGGTCTGGGCCGTCTGTTTTTT
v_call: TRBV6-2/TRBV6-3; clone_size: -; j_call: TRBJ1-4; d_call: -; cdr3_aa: CASSFEGEGRSKLFF; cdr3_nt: TGTGCCAGCAGTTTCGAGGGTGAGGGTAGAAGCAAACTGTTTTTT
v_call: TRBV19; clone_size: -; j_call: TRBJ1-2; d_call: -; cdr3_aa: CASSSPTRQAVGRYTF; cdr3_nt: TGTGCCAGTAGTAGTCCCACCCGACAGGCCGTCGGGCGCTACACCTTC
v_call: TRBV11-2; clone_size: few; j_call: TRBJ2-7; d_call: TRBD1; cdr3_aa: CASSFNPSSGGRTYEQYF; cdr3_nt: TGTGCCAGCAGCTTTAATCCCTCGTCAGGGGGCCGAACCTACGAGCAGTACTTC
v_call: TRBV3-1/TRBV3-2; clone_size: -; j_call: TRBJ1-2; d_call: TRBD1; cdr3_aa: CASSQAAGGSLGSGGYTF; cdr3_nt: TGTGCCAGCAGCCAAGCGGCAGGGGGCTCCCTAGGTTCGGGTGGCTACACCTTC
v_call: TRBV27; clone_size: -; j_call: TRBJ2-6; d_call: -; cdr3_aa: CASGESGANVLTF; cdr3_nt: TGTGCCAGTGGAGAGTCGGGGGCCAACGTCCTGACTTTC
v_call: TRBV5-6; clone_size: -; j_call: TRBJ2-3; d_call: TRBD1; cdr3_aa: CASSPGTGVADTQYF; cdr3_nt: TGTGCCAGCAGCCCAGGGACAGGGGTCGCAGATACGCAGTATTTT
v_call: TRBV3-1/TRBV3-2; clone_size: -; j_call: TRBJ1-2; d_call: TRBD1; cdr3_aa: CASSPGQGSHYGYTF; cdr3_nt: TGTGCCAGCAGCCCTGGACAGGGGTCACACTATGGCTACACCTTC
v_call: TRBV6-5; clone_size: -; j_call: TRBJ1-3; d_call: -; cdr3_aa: CASSLAGIYGNTIYF; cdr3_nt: TGTGCCAGCTCGCTCGCAGGGATTTATGGAAACACCATATATTTT
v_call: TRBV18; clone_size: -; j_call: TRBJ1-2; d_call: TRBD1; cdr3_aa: CASSPLGQEYYGYTF; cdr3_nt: TGTGCCAGCTCACCTCTGGGACAGGAGTACTATGGCTACACCTTC
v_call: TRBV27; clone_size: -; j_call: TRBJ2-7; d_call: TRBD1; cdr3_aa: CASSLQGAYYEQYF; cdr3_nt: TGTGCCAGCAGTTTACAGGGGGCCTACTACGAGCAGTACTTC